The clone carrying this T cell receptor beta chain was counted a single time. What it binds is unknown. In germline, CDR1 is SQVTM, CDR2 ANQGSEA. Losses at the gene ends were 3 bases for V and 4 bases for J; bases not matched to a gene: 8. This CDR3 has 14 residues. The sample comes from a study of PD-1 blockade in mismatch repair-deficient tumors. Sequenced by immunoSEQ multiplex PCR; TCRdb stores in-frame clones only, minus some. The table has 55,000 to 85,000 clones, roughly 80% seen once. TCRs were sequenced from a few patients responding to pembrolizumab. Study-wide points: Rapid post-treatment expansion, then contraction, generally preceding radiologic response, marked tumor-resident clones.

This specimen was peripheral blood, taken 2 weeks after starting pembrolizumab. This chain links TRBV29-1 with TRBJ2-7, with TRBD2 matching 8 bases. The sequence was obtained from an adult with mismatch repair-deficient cancer. The CDR3 spells CSVEGLAGGYEQYF. CDR3 DNA sequence: TGCAGCGTTGAGGGGTTGGCGGGAGGTTACGAGCAGTACTTC.